These T cell receptor beta chains were read from a single sample in a study of regulatory T cells in long-lasting Graves disease. Using its own MiXCR run on the multiplex PCR reads, TCRdb lists one record per CDR3 protein. The table has more than 300,000 distinct CDR3 sequences, more than 20% seen once. The input for sequencing was peripheral blood mononuclear cells (PBMCs), taken when the disease was refractory, from a patient treated with antithyroid drugs. The receptors were sampled from a middle-aged woman with Graves disease. Each CDR3 is given with its conserved first and last residue. The order of the fields is D gene, J gene, clone size, V gene, CDR3 protein, CDR3 DNA. The D gene is left open where the match is weak. For some rows the clone size is stated as once, few or many, or as a class when expanded; others skip it.

d_call: NA
j_call: TRBJ1-1
clone_size: many
v_call: TRBV7-2
cdr3_aa: CASTQGPGTEAFF
cdr3_nt: TGTGCCAGCACCCAGGGACCCGGCACTGAAGCTTTCTTT

d_call: TRBD1
j_call: TRBJ1-4
clone_size: many
v_call: TRBV15
cdr3_aa: CATSRALITGGGEKLFF
cdr3_nt: TGTGCCACCAGCAGAGCCCTTATTACAGGGGGAGGCGAAAAACTGTTTTTT

d_call: NA
j_call: TRBJ2-7
clone_size: few
v_call: TRBV29-1
cdr3_aa: CSVEAGRTYEQYF
cdr3_nt: TGCAGCGTTGAAGCAGGGAGGACCTACGAGCAGTACTTC

d_call: NA
j_call: TRBJ1-1
clone_size: many
v_call: TRBV29-1
cdr3_aa: CSVTISVAPEAFF
cdr3_nt: TGCAGCGTAACCATCTCCGTAGCTCCTGAAGCTTTCTTT

d_call: TRBD1
j_call: TRBJ2-7
clone_size: NA
v_call: TRBV4-1
cdr3_aa: CASSEGAEQYF
cdr3_nt: TGCGCCAGCAGCGAGGGGGCCGAGCAGTACTTC

d_call: TRBD2
j_call: TRBJ2-1
clone_size: NA
v_call: TRBV7-2
cdr3_aa: CASSRLAGGPNEQFF
cdr3_nt: TGTGCCAGCAGCCGCCTGGCGGGAGGCCCCAATGAGCAGTTCTTC

d_call: NA
j_call: TRBJ2-5
clone_size: many
v_call: TRBV28
cdr3_aa: CASSLSRQVQATQYF
cdr3_nt: TGTGCCAGCAGTTTATCCCGACAGGTCCAAGCGACCCAGTACTTC

d_call: NA
j_call: TRBJ1-2
clone_size: few
v_call: TRBV4-1
cdr3_aa: CASSQLNGYTF
cdr3_nt: TGCGCCAGCAGCCAACTTAATGGCTACACCTTC

d_call: NA
j_call: TRBJ2-5
clone_size: NA
v_call: TRBV3-1
cdr3_aa: CASSQGSTQETQYF
cdr3_nt: TGTGCCAGCAGCCAAGGTTCTACCCAAGAGACCCAGTACTTC

d_call: TRBD1
j_call: TRBJ1-2
clone_size: many
v_call: TRBV27
cdr3_aa: CASRPQGRNYGYTF
cdr3_nt: TGTGCCAGCAGACCACAGGGGAGAAACTATGGCTACACCTTC

d_call: TRBD1
j_call: TRBJ2-2
clone_size: NA
v_call: TRBV20-1
cdr3_aa: CSAARQGGIGELFF
cdr3_nt: TGCAGTGCTGCGAGACAGGGGGGAATCGGGGAGCTGTTTTTT

d_call: NA
j_call: TRBJ2-5
clone_size: once
v_call: TRBV5-4
cdr3_aa: CAGSLEGGKETQYF
cdr3_nt: TGTGCCGGCAGCTTGGAGGGTGGGAAAGAGACCCAGTACTTC

d_call: TRBD1
j_call: TRBJ1-4
clone_size: many
v_call: TRBV28
cdr3_aa: CASSFRTGYGEKLFF
cdr3_nt: TGTGCCAGCAGTTTTCGGACAGGGTACGGGGAAAAACTGTTTTTT

d_call: NA
j_call: TRBJ1-4
clone_size: few
v_call: TRBV7-9
cdr3_aa: CASSLGAGDEKLFF
cdr3_nt: TGTGCCAGCAGCTTGGGCGCTGGGGATGAAAAACTGTTTTTT

d_call: NA
j_call: TRBJ2-7
clone_size: NA
v_call: TRBV28
cdr3_aa: CASSKGSGPYEQYF
cdr3_nt: TGTGCCAGCAGTAAAGGATCCGGTCCCTACGAGCAGTACTTC

d_call: NA
j_call: TRBJ1-1
clone_size: NA
v_call: TRBV30
cdr3_aa: CAWTIAAAGRKAFF
cdr3_nt: TGTGCCTGGACCATAGCGGCAGCCGGGCGGAAAGCTTTCTTT

d_call: NA
j_call: TRBJ2-5
clone_size: NA
v_call: TRBV10-3
cdr3_aa: CAIKPGAGGGETQYF
cdr3_nt: TGTGCCATCAAGCCCGGCGCAGGGGGAGGAGAGACCCAGTACTTC

d_call: TRBD1
j_call: TRBJ2-7
clone_size: few
v_call: TRBV7-2
cdr3_aa: CASSRSGTGGYEQYF
cdr3_nt: TGTGCCAGCAGTCGATCCGGGACAGGGGGCTACGAGCAGTACTTC